The 10 T cell receptor beta chains below come from one sample, sequenced in a study of beta chain features in type 1 diabetes. Study-wide results and limits: The study found moderately but significantly shorter TCRB CDR3s in all four CD4+ subsets of Type 1 diabetes patients.

Their target antigens are unknown. The isolated RNA, all of it, was reverse transcribed, so expressed TCRB transcripts were what got sequenced. Produced via immunoSEQ multiplex PCR; TCRdb's table is partial and in-frame only. This sample yields around 300,000 clones, of which over 14% are seen a single time; roughly 0.015% belongs to the top ten. The sample comprised naive CD4+ T cells from blood. All receptors derive from a man younger than 35 with type 1 diabetes.

V is TRBV7-8 and J is TRBJ2-3; 9 bases are shared with TRBD2. Germline V gene data show CDR1 as SGHVS and CDR2 as FQNEAQ. V lost 5 bases, J lost 6 bases, and 15 bases stayed unmatched. The CDR3 consists of 17 residues. As DNA, the CDR3 is TGTGCCAGCAGCCGAGCTGGAGCGGGAGGTGTGGTGGATACGCAGTATTTT. Protein sequence: CASSRAGAGGVVDTQYF.

The chain couples TRBV5-1 to TRBJ2-2, with 7 positions matching TRBD1. Germline values: CDR1 SGHRS, CDR2 YFSETQ. V lost 4 bases and J lost 3; bases outside the gene matches: 9. The CDR3 length is 16 residues. The CDR3 sequence: CASSPQGQTYTGELFF. CDR3 sequence (DNA): TGCGCCAGCAGCCCCCAGGGACAGACTTACACCGGGGAGCTGTTTTTT.

This clone turned up a few times. The chain uses TRBV15 and TRBJ2-3; D might be TRBD2 (7 bases). Trimming took 5 bases from V and 4 from J, leaving 19 bases between them. The germline CDR1 and CDR2 sequences are LNHNV and YYDKDF (reference sequence). The CDR3 has 16 residues. The CDR3 DNA reads TGTGCCACCAGCGGAGGGGGGGGGATGCTTCCAGATACGCAGTATTTT. It specifies CATSGGGGMLPDTQYF.

This clone was found a few times. The chain uses TRBV30 and TRBJ2-3; D may be TRBD2 (5 bases). The germline CDR1 and CDR2 sequences are GTSNPN and SVGIG (reference sequence). This CDR3 region has 12 residues. V was clipped by 4 bases and J by 7 bases, with 12 bases between them. The CDR3: CAWMTSGYTQYF. The CDR3 coding sequence is TGTGCCTGGATGACGAGCGGATATACGCAGTATTTT. The full variable domain, its missing parts supplied by reference TRBV30 and TRBJ2-3, is SQTIHQWPATLVQPVGSPLSLECTVEGTSNPNLYWYRQAAGRGLQLLFYSVGIGQISSEVPQNLSASRPQDRQFILSSKKLLLSDSGFYLCAWMTSGYTQYFGPGTRLTVL.

This clone has only a few counts. The chain is built from TRBV29-1 and TRBJ2-3; TRBD2 matches 11 bases. The ends lost 5 bases at V and 2 bases at J; junction bases unmatched: 6. CDR1 is SQVTM, CDR2 ANQGSEA, per germline. This CDR3 has 15 residues. CDR3 sequence: CSVTGTSGDTDTQYF. The DNA for the CDR3 is TGCAGCGTTACCGGGACTAGCGGAGACACAGATACGCAGTATTTT.

The chain joins TRBV4-3 to TRBJ2-1, with 7 bases fitting TRBD2. With V trimmed by 0 bases and J by 2 bases, 7 bases remained unmatched. The CDR3 spans 17 residues. Germline lookup yields CDR1 LGHNA and CDR2 YSLEER. The CDR3 loop reads CASSQEYGGSTYNEQFF. CDR3 nucleotides: TGCGCCAGCAGCCAAGAGTACGGGGGGTCCACCTACAATGAGCAGTTCTTC.

The chain links TRBV7-9 to TRBJ1-1; D is unclear. Germline V gene lookup returns CDR1 SEHNR and CDR2 FQNEAQ (reference sequence). V lost 3 bases and J 6 bases, leaving 17 bases between the germline ends. The CDR3 has 15 residues. This chain's CDR3 is CASSLPRGMEPEAFF. The DNA of the CDR3 is TGTGCCAGCAGCTTGCCCCGAGGTATGGAGCCTGAAGCTTTCTTT.

The chain recombines TRBV28 with TRBJ2-3, with TRBD1 matching 7 bases. Unmatched junction bases numbered 17, after V lost 9 bases and J lost 5 bases. The CDR3 length is 16 residues. Germline V lookup: CDR1 MDHEN, CDR2 SYDVKM. The CDR3 nucleotides are TGTGCCAGTTCGAGCCGATCGGGACAGTTAAAAGATACGCAGTATTTT. This translates into CASSSRSGQLKDTQYF.

V gene TRBV2 combines with J gene TRBJ2-2; 8 bases are a match to TRBD1. This CDR3 has 13 residues. The germline V gene encodes CDR1 SNHLY and CDR2 FYNNEI. J lost 7 bases, V lost 3 bases, and 1 base had no gene match. DNA for the CDR3: TGTGCCAGCAGTGACAGGGGGCGCGGGGAGCTGTTTTTT. As protein: CASSDRGRGELFF.

The chain has TRBV6-5 and TRBJ2-3, with TRBD2 identical over 9 bases. Trimming took 6 bases from V and 2 from J; bases not matched to a gene: 3. CDR3 length: 14 residues. Germline V lookup: CDR1 MNHEY, CDR2 SVGAGI. The CDR3 is CASRRGGHTDTQYF. Here the CDR3 DNA reads TGTGCCAGCAGGCGGGGGGGACACACAGATACGCAGTATTTT.